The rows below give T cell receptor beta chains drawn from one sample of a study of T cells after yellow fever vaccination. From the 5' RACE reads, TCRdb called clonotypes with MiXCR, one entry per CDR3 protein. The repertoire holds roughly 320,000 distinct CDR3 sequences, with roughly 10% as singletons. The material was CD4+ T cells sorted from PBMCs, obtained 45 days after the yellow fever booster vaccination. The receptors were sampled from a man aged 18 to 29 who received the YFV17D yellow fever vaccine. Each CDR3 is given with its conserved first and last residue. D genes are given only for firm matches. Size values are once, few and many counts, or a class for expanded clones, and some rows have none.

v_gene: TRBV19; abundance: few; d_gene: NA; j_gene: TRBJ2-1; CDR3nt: TGTGCCAGTAGTATAGATCGGAGACTGGAGCAGTTCTTC; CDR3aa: CASSIDRRLEQFF
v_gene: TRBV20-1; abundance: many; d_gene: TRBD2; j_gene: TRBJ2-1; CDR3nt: TGCAGTGCAGGGGAGCGGGGGGCGTATTACAATGAGCAGTTCTTC; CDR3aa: CSAGERGAYYNEQFF
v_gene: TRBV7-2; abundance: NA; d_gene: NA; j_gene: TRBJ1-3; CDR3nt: TGTGCCAGCAGCTTGGGGGGGCTCTATGGAAACACCATATATTTT; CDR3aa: CASSLGGLYGNTIYF
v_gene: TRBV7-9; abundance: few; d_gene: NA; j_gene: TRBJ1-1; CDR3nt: TGTGCCAGCAGCTTATGGGTCACTGAAGCTTTCTTT; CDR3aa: CASSLWVTEAFF
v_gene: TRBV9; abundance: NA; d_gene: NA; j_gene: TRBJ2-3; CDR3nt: TGTGCCAGCAGCTCCCGACAGGGCGGGAACACAGATACGCAGTATTTT; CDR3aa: CASSSRQGGNTDTQYF
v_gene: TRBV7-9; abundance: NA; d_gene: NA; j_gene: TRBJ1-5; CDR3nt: TGTGCCACCTCCCTGTCCACCGAATGGCAGCCCCAGCATTTT; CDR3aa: CATSLSTEWQPQHF
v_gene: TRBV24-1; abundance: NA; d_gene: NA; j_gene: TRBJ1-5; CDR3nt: TGTGCCACCAACAACGGGGGAGGCAATCAGCCCCAGCATTTT; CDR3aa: CATNNGGGNQPQHF
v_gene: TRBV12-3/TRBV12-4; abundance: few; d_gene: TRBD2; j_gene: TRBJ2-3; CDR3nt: TGTGCCAGCAGTCGGGGAGCGGGGGAGGGGAGGACAGATACGCAGTATTTT; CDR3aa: CASSRGAGEGRTDTQYF
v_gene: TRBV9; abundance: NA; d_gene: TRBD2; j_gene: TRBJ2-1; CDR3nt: TGTGCCAGCAGCGTGGGGACTACCACGAATGAGCAGTTCTTC; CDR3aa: CASSVGTTTNEQFF
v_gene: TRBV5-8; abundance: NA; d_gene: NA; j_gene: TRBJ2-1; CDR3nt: TGTGCCAGCAGCTTGGGGGGGGAGAGCTACAATGAGCAGTTCTTC; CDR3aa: CASSLGGESYNEQFF
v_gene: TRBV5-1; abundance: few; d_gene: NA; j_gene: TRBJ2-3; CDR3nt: TGCGCCAGCAGCTGGTCCTCCGGGTTCCGCACAGATACGCAGTATTTT; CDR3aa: CASSWSSGFRTDTQYF
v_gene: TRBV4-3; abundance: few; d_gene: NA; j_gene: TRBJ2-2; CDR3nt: TGCGCCAGCAGCCAAAAAGCCGCAGGCCTAGGTCGGAGCACCGGGGAGCTGTTTTTT; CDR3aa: CASSQKAAGLGRSTGELFF
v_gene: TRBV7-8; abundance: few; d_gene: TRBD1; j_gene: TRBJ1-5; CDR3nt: TGTGCCAGCAGCATAAAAAGGGACAGCGGACGTTTGAGCAATCAGCCCCAGCATTTT; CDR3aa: CASSIKRDSGRLSNQPQHF
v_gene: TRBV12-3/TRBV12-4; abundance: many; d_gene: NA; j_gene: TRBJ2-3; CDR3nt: TGTGCCAGCAGTTGGCCAGGGACTAGCACAGATACGCAGTATTTT; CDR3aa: CASSWPGTSTDTQYF
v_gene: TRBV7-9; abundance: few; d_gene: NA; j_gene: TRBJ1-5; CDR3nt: TGTGCCAGCAGCCTGGGCTGGTATCAGCCCCAGCATTTT; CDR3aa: CASSLGWYQPQHF
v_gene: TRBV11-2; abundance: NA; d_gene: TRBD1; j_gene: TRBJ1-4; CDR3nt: TGTGCCAGCAGCACGGACAGGGTGTCTGAAAAACTGTTTTTT; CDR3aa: CASSTDRVSEKLFF
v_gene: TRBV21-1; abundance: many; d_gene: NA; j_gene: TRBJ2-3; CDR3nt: TGTGCCAGCAGCAAAGACCTACAGGGCGAATCAGATACGCAGTATTTT; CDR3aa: CASSKDLQGESDTQYF
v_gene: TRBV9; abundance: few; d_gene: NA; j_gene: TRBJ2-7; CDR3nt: TGTGCCAGCAGCGTACAGGGACCCCCGGGCGAGCAGTACTTC; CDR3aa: CASSVQGPPGEQYF
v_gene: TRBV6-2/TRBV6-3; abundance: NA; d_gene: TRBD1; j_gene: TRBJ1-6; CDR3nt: TGTGCCAGCAGTCCCGGACAGGGCTATAATTCACCCCTCCACTTT; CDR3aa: CASSPGQGYNSPLHF
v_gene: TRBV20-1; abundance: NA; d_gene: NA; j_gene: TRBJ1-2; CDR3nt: TGCAGTGCGGTCCCCGTTGGCCCCTATGGCTACACCTTC; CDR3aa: CSAVPVGPYGYTF
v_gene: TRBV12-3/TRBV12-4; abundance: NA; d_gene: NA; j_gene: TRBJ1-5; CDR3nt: TGTGCCAGCAGTTCTCGACAGCCCAATCAGCCCCAGCATTTT; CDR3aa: CASSSRQPNQPQHF
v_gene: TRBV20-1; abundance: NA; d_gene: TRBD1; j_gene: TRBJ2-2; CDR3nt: TGCAGTGCTAGAGATTTCCCTGGACAGGGGGCGGACGGGGAGCTGTTTTTT; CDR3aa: CSARDFPGQGADGELFF
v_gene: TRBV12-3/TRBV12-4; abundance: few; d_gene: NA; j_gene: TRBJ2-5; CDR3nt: TGTGCCAGCAGTCCGACTACGACCCAGTACTTC; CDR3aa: CASSPTTTQYF
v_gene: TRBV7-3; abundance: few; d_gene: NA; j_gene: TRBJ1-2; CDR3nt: TGTGCCAGCAGCTTAGGAGGGGGATTCGGCTACACCTTC; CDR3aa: CASSLGGGFGYTF
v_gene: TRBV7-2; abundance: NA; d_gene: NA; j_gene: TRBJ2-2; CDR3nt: TGTGCCAGCAGCTTAAACAGACCCGGGGAGCTGTTTTTT; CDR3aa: CASSLNRPGELFF
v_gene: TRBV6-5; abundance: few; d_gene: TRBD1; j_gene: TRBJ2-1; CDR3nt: TGTGCCAGCAGTCCCCCGGGACAGGACTACAATGAGCAGTTCTTC; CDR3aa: CASSPPGQDYNEQFF
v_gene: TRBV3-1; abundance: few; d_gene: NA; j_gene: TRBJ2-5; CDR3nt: TGTGCCAGCAGTCAACTAGGAGAGGAGACCCAGTACTTC; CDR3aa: CASSQLGEETQYF
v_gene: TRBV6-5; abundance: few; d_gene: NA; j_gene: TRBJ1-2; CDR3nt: TGTGCCAGCAGTTATCCGGGGGCGCGGTATGGCTACACCTTC; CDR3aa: CASSYPGARYGYTF
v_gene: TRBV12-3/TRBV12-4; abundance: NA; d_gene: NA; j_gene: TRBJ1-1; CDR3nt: TGTGCCAGCAGTTTAATCCGGGAGGGGGAAGCTTTCTTT; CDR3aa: CASSLIREGEAFF
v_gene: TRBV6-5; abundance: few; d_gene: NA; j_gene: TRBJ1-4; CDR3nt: TGTGCCAGCAGTTACGGGCCCCGTTCAGAAAAACTGTTTTTT; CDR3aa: CASSYGPRSEKLFF
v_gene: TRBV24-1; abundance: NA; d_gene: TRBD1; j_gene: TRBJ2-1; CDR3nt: TGTGCCACCAGTGATCCCAGGGGGTCGAACAATGAGCAGTTCTTC; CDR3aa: CATSDPRGSNNEQFF
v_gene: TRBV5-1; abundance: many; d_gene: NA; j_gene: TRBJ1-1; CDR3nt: TGCGCCAGCAGCCGGGTCCCGAACACTGAAGCTTTCTTT; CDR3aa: CASSRVPNTEAFF
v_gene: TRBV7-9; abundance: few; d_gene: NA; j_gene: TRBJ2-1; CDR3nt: TGTGCCAGCAGTTACATGGGCCGGAATGAGCAGTTCTTC; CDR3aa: CASSYMGRNEQFF
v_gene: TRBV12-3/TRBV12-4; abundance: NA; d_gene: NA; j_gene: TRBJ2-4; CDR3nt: TGTGCCAGCAGTCCATCCCCCGGGGGCGGAAACATTCAGTACTTC; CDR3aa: CASSPSPGGGNIQYF
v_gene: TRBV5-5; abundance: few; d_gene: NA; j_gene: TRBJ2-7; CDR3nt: TGTGCCAGCAGCTGGGAACAGAATCCCGCCTACGAGCAGTACTTC; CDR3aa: CASSWEQNPAYEQYF
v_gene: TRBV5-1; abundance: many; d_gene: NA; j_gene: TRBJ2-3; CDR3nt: TGCGCCAGCAGCCCCACTGGCCGCGGGGGCACAGATACGCAGTATTTT; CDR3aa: CASSPTGRGGTDTQYF
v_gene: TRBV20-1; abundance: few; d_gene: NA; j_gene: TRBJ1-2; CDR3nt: TGCAGTGCGGGACCTACCAGGGGAGGAGACTATGGCTACACCTTC; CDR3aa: CSAGPTRGGDYGYTF
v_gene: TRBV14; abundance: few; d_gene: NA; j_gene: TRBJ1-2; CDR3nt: TGTGCCAGCAGCCAATTAGGGATTAACTATGGCTACACCTTC; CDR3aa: CASSQLGINYGYTF
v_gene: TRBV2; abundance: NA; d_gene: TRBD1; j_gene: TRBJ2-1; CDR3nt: TGTGCCAGCAGTGAACAGGGGGTTGGCAATGAGCAGTTCTTC; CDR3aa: CASSEQGVGNEQFF
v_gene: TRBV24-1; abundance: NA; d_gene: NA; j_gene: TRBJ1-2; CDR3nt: TGTGCCACCTGGGACTCAAGTCGTGGCTACACCTTC; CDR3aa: CATWDSSRGYTF
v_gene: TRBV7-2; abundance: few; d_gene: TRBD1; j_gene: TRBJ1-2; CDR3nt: TGTGCCAGCAGCTCAAGGGACAGGGGGCTTGGCTATGGCTACACCTTC; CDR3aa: CASSSRDRGLGYGYTF
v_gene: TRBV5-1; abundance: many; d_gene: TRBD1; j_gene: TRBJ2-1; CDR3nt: TGCGCCAGCAGCTTTGCGGGACAGGGCTACAATGAGCAGTTCTTC; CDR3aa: CASSFAGQGYNEQFF
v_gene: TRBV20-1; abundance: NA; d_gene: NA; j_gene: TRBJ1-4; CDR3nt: TGCAGTGCTAGATCGCTCCTCAGGGGAACTAATGAAAAACTGTTTTTT; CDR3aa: CSARSLLRGTNEKLFF
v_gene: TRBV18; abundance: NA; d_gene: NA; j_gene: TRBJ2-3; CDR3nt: TGTGCCAGCTCCCCAGATCAGGCCCTTCAGACCGAAGACACAGATACGCAGTATTTT; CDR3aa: CASSPDQALQTEDTDTQYF
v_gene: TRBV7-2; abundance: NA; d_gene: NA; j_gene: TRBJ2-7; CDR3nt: TGTGCCAGCAGCTTAGGCGTCAGAAGTTACGAGCAGTACTTC; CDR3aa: CASSLGVRSYEQYF
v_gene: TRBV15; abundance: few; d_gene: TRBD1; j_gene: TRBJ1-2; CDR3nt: TGTGCCACCAGCAGAGATCCTGGGACAGGGGCAACTTATGGCTACACCTTC; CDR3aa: CATSRDPGTGATYGYTF
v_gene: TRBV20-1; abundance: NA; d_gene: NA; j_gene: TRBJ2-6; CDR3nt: TGCAGTGCTCCAGGGTATGGCGGGGCCAACGTCCTGACTTTC; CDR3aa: CSAPGYGGANVLTF
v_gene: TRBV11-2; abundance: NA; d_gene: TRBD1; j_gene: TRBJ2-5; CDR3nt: TGTGCCAGCAGCCTCAGGACAGGGGCGAGGGAGACCCAGTACTTC; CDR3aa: CASSLRTGARETQYF